This T cell receptor (beta chain) was obtained from a study of T cell responses to AZD1222 COVID-19 vaccine. The assay was immunoSEQ multiplex PCR, and TCRdb's table has in-frame clones only and misses some. The profile shows fewer than 75,000 clones, 85% of them singletons. Germline V CDR1 and CDR2: SGHRS, YFSETQ. Trimming cost V 3 bases and J 4 bases, with 11 bases left between them. This CDR3 contains 14 residues. This clone occurred once. This chain connects TRBV5-1 to TRBJ1-3; possible D gene TRBD1, 5 bases. The sequence came from an adult in good health. Here the sequenced sample was peripheral blood, taken on day 0 of AZD1222 vaccination. DNA of the CDR3: TGCGCCAGCAGCTCCGGGGGAGTAGGAAACACCATATATTTT. This translates into CASSSGGVGNTIYF.